This TCR beta chain stems from a study of blood T cell repertoires in COVID-19. This CDR3 comprises 16 residues. V lost 3 bases to trimming and J lost 4 bases; unmatched junction nucleotides: 11. The germline V gene encodes CDR1 MNHNY and CDR2 SVGAGI (reference sequence). Profiling relied on immunoSEQ multiplex PCR, and the TCRdb table lists in-frame clones only, not all of them. The table lists some 150,000 clones, around 84% of them singletons, with roughly 8.9% in the top ten. The TCR comes from a woman aged 50 to 65 with acute or convalescent COVID-19. The V and J genes are TRBV6-6 and TRBJ2-7, with 8 nucleotides matching TRBD1. The specimen sequenced was peripheral blood. The DNA for the CDR3 is TGTGCCAGCAGTTATCCTACGGGACAGGTGGGGTACGAGCAGTACTTC. This sequence encodes CASSYPTGQVGYEQYF.